One sample yielded the 23 T cell receptor beta chains listed below, sequenced in a study of glioma-infiltrating T cells. The iRepertoire nested amplicon-rescue multiplex PCR amplified TCR alpha and beta CDR3s from RNA. TCRdb re-called the multiplex PCR reads with MiXCR, one entry per CDR3 protein. The table includes approximately 100,000 distinct CDR3 sequences, about 25% detected once. Sequenced sample: glioma tissue, nonneoplastic brain tissue, or PBMCs (not recorded which). The receptors derive from a human donor with low-grade glioma or glioblastoma, undergoing nonglioma brain surgery, or in good health (not recorded which).

This clonotype was counted at least ten times. The genes are TRBV7-2 and TRBJ1-3; 7 bases align to TRBD1. The CDR3 is 16 amino acids. Unmatched junction bases numbered 6, after V lost 4 bases and J lost 0 bases. The V gene's germline CDR1 is SGHTA and CDR2 FQGNSA. The CDR3 spells CASSSTGRVSGNTIYF. The CDR3 nucleotides are TGTGCCAGCAGCTCGACAGGGAGGGTCTCTGGAAACACCATATATTTT.

This chain links TRBV7-6 with TRBJ1-1; TRBD1 agrees at 9 bases. Germline CDR1 SGHVS, CDR2 FNYEAQ. After removal of 5 bases from V and 0 bases from J, the junction contained 10 bases not matched to a gene. The CDR3 totals 17 residues. CDR3 loop: CASSGGQGRIMNTEAFF. The CDR3 DNA reads TGTGCCAGCAGCGGGGGACAGGGCAGGATCATGAACACTGAAGCTTTCTTT. Full variable domain (outside the CDR3, taken from reference TRBV7-6 and TRBJ1-1): GAGVSQSPRYKVTKRGQDVALRCDPISGHVSLYWYRQALGQGPEFLTYFNYEAQQDKSGLPNDRFSAERPEGSISTLTIQRTEQRDSAMYRCASSGGQGRIMNTEAFFGQGTRLTVV.

V usage is TRBV5-1 and J usage is TRBJ2-6; 8 positions agree with TRBD1. CDR1 SGHRS and CDR2 YFSETQ come from the germline V gene. V lost 3 bases to trimming and J lost 4 bases; unmatched junction nucleotides: 12. This CDR3 comprises 18 residues. In DNA, the CDR3 is TGCGCCAGCAGCTCGTTGGGACAGGTGAAGGCGGGGGCCAACGTCCTGACTTTC. This codes for CASSSLGQVKAGANVLTF.

As to this clonotype: A much larger clone sits a single nucleotide away, making a read error possible. The J gene is TRBJ2-5, the V gene TRBV2; weak D call: TRBD2 (5 bases). Germline V gene data show CDR1 as SNHLY and CDR2 as FYNNEI. The CDR3 loop spans 15 amino acids. Trimming removed 8 bases from V and 1 base from J, with 17 bases in between. DNA for the CDR3: TGTGCCAGCTCTAAGGGTAGCGAGGGCCAAGAGACCCAGTACTTC. It specifies CASSKGSEGQETQYF. Looking up the rest from reference TRBV2 and TRBJ2-5 gives the full variable domain: EPEVTQTPSHQVTQMGQEVILRCVPISNHLYFYWYRQILGQKVEFLVSFYNNEISEKSEIFDDQFSVERPDGSNFTLKIRSTKLEDSAMYFCASSKGSEGQETQYFGPGTRLLVL.

Comment on this clonotype: A read error may be the cause here, since a much bigger clone is one base away. This sequence joins TRBV4-2 and TRBJ2-7; D may be TRBD1 or TRBD2 (5 bases each). CDR1 LGHNA and CDR2 YNFKEQ come from the germline V gene. The CDR3 is made up of 17 amino acids. This CDR3 reads CASRQDLGPLLSYEQYF. CDR3 bases: TGTGCCAGCAGACAAGATTTGGGACCGCTACTCTCCTACGAGCAGTACTTC.

This clonotype was found many times. J is TRBJ1-3 and V is TRBV3-1, with 7 bases fitting TRBD1. Per germline, CDR1 LGHDT and CDR2 YNNKEL (reference sequence). V shed 4 bases and J 0 bases; nucleotides not matched to a gene: 3. The CDR3 sequence is 15 residues long. CDR3 region: CASSLDRDSGNTIYF. The CDR3 DNA reads as TGTGCCAGCAGCCTTGACAGGGACTCTGGAAACACCATATATTTT.

Concerning this clonotype itself: A single base separates this from a much larger clone, so it may be a read error. V gene TRBV27 combines with J gene TRBJ2-5, with 8 nucleotides matching TRBD2. The junction had 12 bases not matched to a gene; V was cut back by 5 bases and J by 4 bases. The CDR3 spans 16 residues. Germline V gene data show CDR1 as MNHEY and CDR2 as SMNVEV (reference sequence). DNA for the CDR3: TGTGCCAGCAGTCCGGGACTAGTAACGGTCAGAGAGACCCAGTACTTC. Translating it yields CASSPGLVTVRETQYF.

This clonotype has ten or more counts. The rearrangement joins TRBV7-2 to TRBJ2-3; D unclear. Germline V CDR1 and CDR2: SGHTA, FQGNSA. V lost 8 bases and J 4 bases, leaving 16 bases between the germline ends. The CDR3 covers 14 residues. CDR3 DNA: TGTGCCAGCGCCCCGGGCCCATCCTCAGATACGCAGTATTTT. Amino acids: CASAPGPSSDTQYF.

This clonotype was observed a few times. The chain combines TRBV12-3 or TRBV12-4 with TRBJ1-1; D is ambiguous. There are 14 residues in the CDR3. Trimming cost V 7 bases and J 5 bases, with 17 bases left between them. CDR3 residues: CASTPAQSRTEAFF. Here the CDR3 DNA reads TGTGCCAGCACCCCAGCACAATCGAGGACTGAAGCTTTCTTT.

This clonotype has at least ten counts. The CDR3, as DNA: TGTGCCAGTAGTCCTAGGGGACAGGGTAGCAATCAGCCCCAGCATTTT. This codes for CASSPRGQGSNQPQHF. The rearrangement uses TRBV19 and TRBJ1-5; 9 nucleotides line up with TRBD1. The CDR3 sequence is 16 residues long. V gave up 5 bases and J gave up 0 bases; unmatched junction bases: 5. Per germline, CDR1 LNHDA and CDR2 SQIVND (reference sequence). Using reference TRBV19 and TRBJ1-5 for the parts outside the CDR3, the full variable domain is DGGITQSPKYLFRKEGQNVTLSCEQNLNHDAMYWYRQDPGQGLRLIYYSQIVNDFQKGDIAEGYSVSREKKESFPLTVTSAQKNPTAFYLCASSPRGQGSNQPQHFGDGTRLSIL.

The sample holds many counts of this clonotype. The V and J genes are TRBV19 and TRBJ1-1, with a tentative D call TRBD1 (5 bases). V was pared by 5 bases and J by 6 bases, with 19 bases between. Germline V gene lookup returns CDR1 LNHDA and CDR2 SQIVND (reference sequence). The CDR3 loop spans 15 amino acids. In DNA form, the CDR3 reads TGTGCCAGTAGTCCTCTCGAACCAAGACAGCCTGAAGCTTTCTTT. Translating it yields CASSPLEPRQPEAFF. The entire variable domain, with the rest obtained from reference TRBV19 and TRBJ1-1, is as follows: DGGITQSPKYLFRKEGQNVTLSCEQNLNHDAMYWYRQDPGQGLRLIYYSQIVNDFQKGDIAEGYSVSREKKESFPLTVTSAQKNPTAFYLCASSPLEPRQPEAFFGQGTRLTVV.

Turning to this clonotype: It may be a read error: a sequence one base away is much more abundant. The CDR3 region is CASSARRDRGSNQTQHF. The CDR3 coding sequence is TGTGCCAGCAGTGCTAGGAGGGACAGGGGTAGCAATCAGACCCAGCATTTT. The chain couples TRBV6-4 to TRBJ1-5; 10 nucleotides align to TRBD1. The germline V gene encodes CDR1 MRHNA and CDR2 SNTAGT. The CDR3 runs 17 residues.

J is TRBJ2-5 and V is TRBV19; D unresolved. The CDR3 sequence is 14 residues long. Germline V gene data show CDR1 as LNHDA and CDR2 as SQIVND (reference sequence). V dropped 8 bases and J dropped 5 bases, with 18 bases sitting between them. DNA for the CDR3: TGTGCCAGTTCCGAGGAAGTTTCGCGGGAGACCCAGTACTTC. Translating gives CASSEEVSRETQYF. Using reference TRBV19 and TRBJ2-5 for the parts outside the CDR3, the full variable domain is DGGITQSPKYLFRKEGQNVTLSCEQNLNHDAMYWYRQDPGQGLRLIYYSQIVNDFQKGDIAEGYSVSREKKESFPLTVTSAQKNPTAFYLCASSEEVSRETQYFGPGTRLLVL.

This clonotype was recorded a few times. The chain is built from TRBV9 and TRBJ1-6, with 8 bases identical to TRBD1. The J segment lost 8 bases and the V segment lost 0 bases, leaving 13 bases of the junction unmatched. Germline-derived CDR1 and CDR2 are SGDLS and YYNGEE. The CDR3 sequence is 18 residues long. The CDR3 reads CASSVELSPGGKDSPLHF. The CDR3 DNA reads TGTGCCAGCAGCGTAGAATTGTCGCCAGGGGGCAAGGATTCACCCCTCCACTTT. Supplemented by reference TRBV9 and TRBJ1-6, the full variable domain reads DSGVTQTPKHLITATGQRVTLRCSPRSGDLSVYWYQQSLDQGLQFLIQYYNGEERAKGNILERFSAQQFPDLHSELNLSSLELGDSALYFCASSVELSPGGKDSPLHFGNGTRLTVT.

This clonotype occurred many times. The chain employs TRBV20-1 and TRBJ1-1; D call uncertain. The CDR3 sequence is 12 residues long. V was pared by 5 bases and J by 5 bases, with 12 bases between. Germline CDR1 DFQATT, CDR2 SNEGSKA (reference sequence). The CDR3 reads CSAFGLKTEAFF. DNA for the CDR3: TGCAGTGCTTTCGGATTAAAAACTGAAGCTTTCTTT.

This clonotype was found many times. The chain uses TRBV12-3 or TRBV12-4 and TRBJ1-1; TRBD1 agrees at 7 bases. The trim removed 7 bases at V and 0 bases at J, leaving 11 bases unmatched. The length of the CDR3 is 16 residues. The CDR3 loop reads CASNPGGGRLNTEAFF. The CDR3 DNA is TGTGCCAGCAACCCAGGGGGGGGCAGACTGAACACTGAAGCTTTCTTT.

This clonotype was picked up many times. V and J are TRBV2 and TRBJ1-2; 7 positions agree with TRBD1. Germline loops: CDR1 SNHLY, CDR2 FYNNEI. The CDR3 has 13 residues. V lost 6 bases and J lost 4; bases outside the gene matches: 5. The CDR3 loop reads CASSADRAYGYTF. The DNA for the CDR3 is TGTGCCAGCAGCGCAGACAGGGCCTATGGCTACACCTTC.

Notes on this clonotype: The junction shows a germline mismatch at one end, possibly a read error. This rearrangement joins TRBV6-9 to TRBJ2-1; D gene uncertain. Germline CDR1 is MNHGY and CDR2 is SVAAGI. The CDR3 is 13 amino acids. The chain's CDR3 is CAGSSRWTHEKFF. The CDR3, as DNA: TGTGCCGGCAGTTCCCGTTGGACCCATGAGAAGTTCTTC.

This clonotype was seen many times. The rearrangement links TRBV18 to TRBJ2-5, with 7 bases lining up with TRBD2. Germline CDR1 and CDR2: KGHSH and LQKENI. The length of the CDR3 is 15 residues. The V gene end was trimmed by 3 bases and the J gene end by 1 base; junction bases not matched to a gene: 5. The CDR3 reads CASSPVGLFQETQYF. The DNA for the CDR3 is TGTGCCAGCTCACCGGTGGGACTATTCCAAGAGACCCAGTACTTC.

As regards this clonotype: Germline is not matched at one junction end, which may reflect a read error. The CDR3 region has the DNA TGTGACAGCAGTTTGCTTCGGGCAGGGAGGAATGGCTACACCTTC. This translates into CDSSLLRAGRNGYTF. The chain has TRBV11-2 and TRBJ1-2, with D perhaps matching TRBD1 (5 bases). CDR1 is SGHAT, CDR2 FQNNGV, per germline. The CDR3 contains 15 residues.

About this clonotype itself: A much larger clone lies a single base off, so this may be a read error. The rearrangement uses TRBV5-6 and TRBJ1-5; D not resolved. The CDR3 is made up of 18 amino acids. The germline gives CDR1 SGHDT, CDR2 YYEEEE. Here the CDR3 reads CASSRSGPGSYSSQPQHF. The CDR3 DNA is TGTGCCAGCAGCCGTTCTGGCCCAGGTAGTTATAGCAGTCAGCCCCAGCATTTT.

The table lists this clonotype with many counts. The rearrangement links TRBV7-2 to TRBJ2-5; D gene unclear. Germline CDR1 reads SGHTA; CDR2 reads FQGNSA. The CDR3 totals 13 residues. The V and J ends lost 5 bases and 2 bases respectively, with 9 bases between them. CDR3 coding DNA: TGTGCCAGCAGCCCGCGCCCGCAAGAGACCCAGTACTTC. This codes for CASSPRPQETQYF.

In this sample, this clonotype turned up many times. CDR3 DNA: TGCAGTGCTAGAATCTTGGGACGGCGGAACACTGAAGCTTTCTTT. As protein: CSARILGRRNTEAFF. This chain links TRBV20-1 with TRBJ1-1; tentative D call: TRBD1 (5 bases). Between the trimmed V and J ends, which lost 2 bases and 1 base, there was a span of 14 bases. Germline V CDR1 and CDR2: DFQATT, SNEGSKA (reference sequence). The CDR3 is made up of 15 amino acids.